This is a list of T cell receptor beta chains from one sample in a study of regulatory dendritic cells for organ transplantation. These receptors are not linked to any known antigen. Assay: immunoSEQ multiplex PCR; the TCRdb copy retains only in-frame clones and omits some. The table shows 20,000 or so clones, with approximately 85% occurring only once. The sequencing input was naive CD4+ T cells from blood cultured with regulatory dendritic cells. The receptors shown here come from a human donor in good health. The CDR3 runs from the conserved cysteine through the conserved F or W. Fields, in order: J gene, CDR3 length, D gene, V gene, CDR3 protein, CDR3 DNA. D genes are given only for firm matches.

j_call: TRBJ2-7; cdr3_length: 15; d_call: -; v_call: TRBV5-1; cdr3_aa: CASSLAPASSYEQYF; cdr3_nt: TGCGCCAGCAGCTTGGCCCCAGCAAGCTCCTACGAGCAGTACTTC
j_call: TRBJ2-7; cdr3_length: 14; d_call: -; v_call: TRBV30; cdr3_aa: CAWSVPPGRYEQYF; cdr3_nt: TGTGCCTGGAGTGTACCTCCAGGGAGGTACGAGCAGTACTTC
j_call: TRBJ2-3; cdr3_length: 14; d_call: -; v_call: TRBV27; cdr3_aa: CASSLGRGPDTQYF; cdr3_nt: TGTGCCAGCAGTTTGGGCCGGGGCCCAGATACGCAGTATTTT
j_call: TRBJ2-5; cdr3_length: 16; d_call: TRBD2; v_call: TRBV2; cdr3_aa: CASKGTSGGAWETQYF; cdr3_nt: TGTGCCAGCAAGGGGACTAGCGGGGGGGCGTGGGAGACCCAGTACTTC
j_call: TRBJ2-1; cdr3_length: 15; d_call: TRBD1; v_call: TRBV5-1; cdr3_aa: CASSLRDRLYNEQFF; cdr3_nt: TGCGCCAGCAGCCTCCGGGACAGACTGTACAATGAGCAGTTCTTC
j_call: TRBJ1-2; cdr3_length: 14; d_call: TRBD1; v_call: TRBV6-1; cdr3_aa: CASSPQGVLYGYTF; cdr3_nt: TGTGCCAGCAGTCCCCAGGGGGTGTTATATGGCTACACCTTC
j_call: TRBJ1-2; cdr3_length: 15; d_call: -; v_call: TRBV7-2; cdr3_aa: CASSLDGDRPGGYTF; cdr3_nt: TGTGCCAGCAGCTTAGATGGGGACCGCCCGGGGGGCTACACCTTC
j_call: TRBJ1-1; cdr3_length: 14; d_call: -; v_call: TRBV9; cdr3_aa: CASSDRVWDTEAFF; cdr3_nt: TGTGCCAGCAGCGATCGAGTGTGGGACACTGAAGCTTTCTTT
j_call: TRBJ1-4; cdr3_length: 15; d_call: TRBD1; v_call: TRBV25-1; cdr3_aa: CASSVPGTGGEKLFF; cdr3_nt: TGTGCCAGCAGTGTGCCGGGGACAGGGGGCGAAAAACTGTTTTTT
j_call: TRBJ1-4; cdr3_length: 17; d_call: TRBD1; v_call: TRBV5-1; cdr3_aa: CASSPGQGAVSNEKLFF; cdr3_nt: TGCGCCAGTTCTCCGGGACAGGGGGCTGTATCTAATGAAAAACTGTTTTTT